A single sample is the source of the 13 T cell receptor beta chains below, sequenced in a study of blood T cell repertoires in COVID-19 (TCRdb year 2020). Receptor amplification or capture employed the immunoSEQ multiplex PCR assay. The table comes from immuneACCESS by way of TCRdb, which keeps in-frame sequences with V and J called. Part of the clones is missing from these tables; in studies checked, under half for an unresolved V gene and the rest for unknown reasons. Across this sample there are approximately 190,000 clones, with under 85% seen only once. The ten biggest clones cover around 6.1% of the sample. Sequencing used peripheral blood. Receptors were obtained from a woman aged 35 to 49 with acute or convalescent COVID-19.

V and J are TRBV11-1 and TRBJ1-1; the match to TRBD1 covers 8 bases. With 2 bases clipped from V and 5 bases from J, the junction kept 7 bases outside the gene matches. Looked up from germline, CDR1 is SGHAT and CDR2 is FQDESV (reference sequence). The CDR3 extends over 15 amino acids. The CDR3 bases are TGTGCCAGCAGCTTAACAGGACAGGGAGGGACTGAAGCTTTCTTT. Protein: CASSLTGQGGTEAFF. Using reference TRBV11-1 and TRBJ1-1 for the parts outside the CDR3, the full variable domain is EAEVAQSPRYKITEKSQAVAFWCDPISGHATLYWYRQILGQGPELLVQFQDESVVDDSQLPKDRFSAERLKGVDSTLKIQPAELGDSAMYLCASSLTGQGGTEAFFGQGTRLTVV.

This clone was seen only once. The chain uses TRBV3-1 (or the pseudogene TRBV3-2) and TRBJ2-2, with D perhaps TRBD1 (6 bases). This CDR3 contains 16 residues. Germline CDR1 reads LGHDT; CDR2 reads YNNKEL (reference sequence). V lost 1 base, J lost 0 bases, and 9 bases lay in between. CDR3 in amino acids: CASSQVKGANTGELFF. In nucleotides, the CDR3 is TGTGCCAGCAGCCAAGTTAAGGGGGCGAACACCGGGGAGCTGTTTTTT.

The chain is built from TRBV5-4 and TRBJ2-7, with 11 bases identical to TRBD2. The CDR3 is 15 amino acids. Germline V gene lookup returns CDR1 SGHNT and CDR2 YYREEE (reference sequence). The V gene end was trimmed by 4 bases and the J gene end by 2 bases; junction bases not matched to a gene: 5. The CDR3 spells CASSPRLAGPYEQYF. CDR3 DNA: TGTGCCAGCAGCCCACGACTAGCGGGACCCTACGAGCAGTACTTC.

V usage is TRBV2 and J usage is TRBJ2-2; 7 nucleotides agree with TRBD2. The germline V gene has CDR1 SNHLY and CDR2 FYNNEI. V gave up 8 bases and J gave up 6 bases; unmatched junction bases: 15. This CDR3 has 16 residues. The CDR3 is CASLSGAVRNAGELFF. DNA of the CDR3: TGTGCCAGCCTCAGCGGGGCCGTTCGAAACGCCGGGGAGCTGTTTTTT.

This chain links TRBV5-1 with TRBJ2-1; 16 bases fit TRBD2. V gave up 4 bases and J gave up 7 bases; unmatched junction bases: 8. The CDR3 is 17 residues long. Per the germline V gene, CDR1 is SGHRS and CDR2 is YFSETQ. The CDR3 DNA sequence: TGCGCCAGCAGCCCACCGGGACTAGCGGGAGGGCAGAATGAGCAGTTCTTC. Translating it yields CASSPPGLAGGQNEQFF.

The rearrangement joins TRBV5-1 to TRBJ2-3; D gene uncertain. Per the germline V gene, CDR1 is SGHRS and CDR2 is YFSETQ. V lost 4 bases and J lost 4, with 13 bases in between. CDR3 size: 14 residues. The CDR3 protein is CASSGPTGSDTQYF. DNA of the CDR3: TGCGCCAGCAGCGGGCCGACCGGATCAGATACGCAGTATTTT. The whole variable domain, filled in from reference TRBV5-1 and TRBJ2-3, reads KAGVTQTPRYLIKTRGQQVTLSCSPISGHRSVSWYQQTPGQGLQFLFEYFSETQRNKGNFPGRFSGRQFSNSRSEMNVSTLELGDSALYLCASSGPTGSDTQYFGPGTRLTVL.

V is TRBV11-1 and J is TRBJ2-1; D gene unclear. Germline loops: CDR1 SGHAT, CDR2 FQDESV (reference sequence). CDR3 length: 15 amino acids. The V end lost 5 bases, the J end lost 6 bases, and 17 bases lay between the germline ends. The DNA of the CDR3 is TGTGCCAGCAGCCCTAAACTGCTAATATTCAATGAGCAGTTCTTC. Translating it yields CASSPKLLIFNEQFF.

This chain uses TRBV5-1 with TRBJ2-5, with TRBD2 matching 7 bases. J was trimmed by 2 bases and V by 3 bases; bases with no gene match: 10. Germline CDR1 reads SGHRS; CDR2 reads YFSETQ. There are 16 residues in the CDR3. CDR3 bases: TGCGCCAGCAGCTCGGGTGCCTCTAGCGGACAAGAGACCCAGTACTTC. Protein: CASSSGASSGQETQYF.

The rearrangement joins TRBV4-1 to TRBJ2-1; a weak D match, TRBD2 (6 bases). This CDR3 region has 17 residues. The germline V gene has CDR1 MGHRA and CDR2 YSYEKL. Trimming shortened V by 1 base and J by 7 bases, and 20 bases separated the two germline ends. The DNA of the CDR3 is TGCGCCAGCAGCCAAGTTGGCGTGGGAGGAGGTTCGAATGAGCAGTTCTTC. This gives the protein CASSQVGVGGGSNEQFF.

CDR3 sequence: CASSEVAGAGYNEQFF. CDR3 bases: TGTGCCAGCAGTGAAGTAGCGGGAGCGGGCTACAATGAGCAGTTCTTC. The chain links TRBV6-1 to TRBJ2-1; 9 bases are a match to TRBD2. CDR1 and CDR2 (germline): MNHNS, SASEGT. With 1 base clipped from V and 3 bases from J, the junction kept 4 bases outside the gene matches. The CDR3 is made up of 16 amino acids.

The sample holds one count of this clone. The J gene is TRBJ2-3, the V gene TRBV10-3; no definite D call. Between the trimmed V and J ends, which lost 6 bases and 4 bases, there was a span of 14 bases. The CDR3 sequence is 14 residues long. CDR1 and CDR2 (germline): ENHRY, SYGVKD. The CDR3 region has the DNA TGTGCCATCAGAGCTGATCTCCCGGCAGATACGCAGTATTTT. It encodes CAIRADLPADTQYF.

The chain carries TRBV28 and TRBJ1-2; TRBD1 matches at 9 bases. Germline trimming cut 4 bases from V and 5 bases from J; bases unmatched to any gene: 5. The CDR3 spans 14 residues. CDR1 is MDHEN and CDR2 is SYDVKM in the germline V gene. CDR3 residues: CASSSPGQGYGYTF. CDR3 nucleotides: TGTGCCAGCAGTTCTCCCGGACAGGGGTATGGCTACACCTTC.

V and J are TRBV10-3 and TRBJ2-2; 7 bases are shared with TRBD1. V shed 7 bases and J 0 bases; nucleotides not matched to a gene: 8. The CDR3 sequence is 16 residues long. Per germline, CDR1 ENHRY and CDR2 SYGVKD. The chain's CDR3 is CAITRTGTANTGELFF. The CDR3 DNA is TGTGCCATCACCAGAACCGGGACAGCGAACACCGGGGAGCTGTTTTTT.